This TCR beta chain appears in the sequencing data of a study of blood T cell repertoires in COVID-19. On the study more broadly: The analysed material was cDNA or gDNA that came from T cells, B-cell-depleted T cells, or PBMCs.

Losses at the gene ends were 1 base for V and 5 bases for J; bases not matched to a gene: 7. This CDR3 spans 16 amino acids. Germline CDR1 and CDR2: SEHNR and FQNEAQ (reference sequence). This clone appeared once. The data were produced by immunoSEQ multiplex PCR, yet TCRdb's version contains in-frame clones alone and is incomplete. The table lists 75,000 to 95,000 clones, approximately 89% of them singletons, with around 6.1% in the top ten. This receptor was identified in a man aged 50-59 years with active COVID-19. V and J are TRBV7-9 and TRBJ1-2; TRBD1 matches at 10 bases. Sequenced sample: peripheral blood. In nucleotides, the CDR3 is TGTGCCAGCAGCTTAGATGGGACAGGGGCTTCATATGGCTACACCTTC. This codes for CASSLDGTGASYGYTF.